A selection of T cell receptor beta chains follows, all from one sample in a study of T cell changes during pregnancy in multiple sclerosis. Profiled with immunoSEQ multiplex PCR; TCRdb holds only in-frame clones, not every one. The sample lists fewer than 20,000 clones; 89% were seen once. The source material was CD8+ T cells from peripheral blood mononuclear cells, sampled in the second trimester of pregnancy. The source is a female donor in good health, enrolled as a control in a pregnancy study. Both conserved end residues are part of each CDR3. Each record gives: V gene, D gene, J gene, clone size, CDR3 DNA, CDR3 protein. The D gene is left open where the match is weak. Not all rows give a size; the values are once, few, many and, for expanded clones, a class.

V gene: TRBV6-5
D gene: TRBD1
J gene: TRBJ1-1
clone size: .
CDR3 DNA: TGTGCCAGCAGTCAACAGGGGGACACTGAAGCTTTCTTT
CDR3 protein: CASSQQGDTEAFF

V gene: TRBV21-1
D gene: .
J gene: TRBJ2-3
clone size: .
CDR3 DNA: TGTGCCAGCAGCAAATTGAAGGGACTCCCCACAGATACGCAGTATTTT
CDR3 protein: CASSKLKGLPTDTQYF

V gene: TRBV5-5
D gene: .
J gene: TRBJ2-2
clone size: .
CDR3 DNA: TGTGCCAGCAGCTTGGCCGGGAGCAACACCGGGGAGCTGTTTTTT
CDR3 protein: CASSLAGSNTGELFF

V gene: TRBV5-1
D gene: .
J gene: TRBJ1-2
clone size: .
CDR3 DNA: TGCGCCAGCAGCTTGTTACAGGGCTCCTATGGCTACACCTTC
CDR3 protein: CASSLLQGSYGYTF

V gene: TRBV5-1
D gene: .
J gene: TRBJ2-7
clone size: once
CDR3 DNA: TGCGCCAGCAGCTTGGCCAGGTACGAGCAGTACTTC
CDR3 protein: CASSLARYEQYF

V gene: TRBV5-5
D gene: .
J gene: TRBJ2-7
clone size: .
CDR3 DNA: TGTGCCAGCAGCTTCGGGGTCTACGAGCAGTACTTC
CDR3 protein: CASSFGVYEQYF

V gene: TRBV7-8
D gene: .
J gene: TRBJ1-6
clone size: .
CDR3 DNA: TGTGCCAGCAGCTTAGCACAGGGCGATAATTCACCCCTCCACTTT
CDR3 protein: CASSLAQGDNSPLHF

V gene: TRBV6-5
D gene: .
J gene: TRBJ2-2
clone size: .
CDR3 DNA: TGTGCCAGCAGTTACGCGGAGTTCCAAGTGCTGTTTTTT
CDR3 protein: CASSYAEFQVLFF

V gene: TRBV5-4
D gene: TRBD2
J gene: TRBJ2-5
clone size: .
CDR3 DNA: TGTGCCAGCGAGACTAGCGGAAGCCAAGAGACCCAGTACTTC
CDR3 protein: CASETSGSQETQYF

V gene: TRBV11-2
D gene: .
J gene: TRBJ2-7
clone size: .
CDR3 DNA: TGTGCCAGCAGCTTAGGAGACAGCTACGAGCAGTACTTC
CDR3 protein: CASSLGDSYEQYF

V gene: TRBV2
D gene: .
J gene: TRBJ1-5
clone size: few
CDR3 DNA: TGTGCCAGCAGTGAGGGAGGGGAGTCCTATCAGCCCCAGCATTTT
CDR3 protein: CASSEGGESYQPQHF

V gene: TRBV5-1
D gene: TRBD2
J gene: TRBJ2-3
clone size: .
CDR3 DNA: TGCGCCAGCAGCTTGTTGGCGGGGGGACAAAAAGATACGCAGTATTTT
CDR3 protein: CASSLLAGGQKDTQYF

V gene: TRBV27
D gene: TRBD1
J gene: TRBJ2-1
clone size: .
CDR3 DNA: TGTGCCAGCAGTTCGGACAGGGGCGCGAGTGAGCAGTTCTTC
CDR3 protein: CASSSDRGASEQFF

V gene: TRBV14
D gene: TRBD1
J gene: TRBJ1-1
clone size: once
CDR3 DNA: TGTGCCAGCAGCCAAACCGGGACAGGGGCTGAAGCTTTCTTT
CDR3 protein: CASSQTGTGAEAFF

V gene: TRBV25-1
D gene: .
J gene: TRBJ2-1
clone size: .
CDR3 DNA: TGTGCCAGCAGTGGGAAGTTTGACAGCAATGAGCAGTTCTTC
CDR3 protein: CASSGKFDSNEQFF

V gene: TRBV30
D gene: TRBD1
J gene: TRBJ1-1
clone size: .
CDR3 DNA: TGTGCCTCCGCGACAGGGACTGAAGCTTTCTTT
CDR3 protein: CASATGTEAFF

V gene: TRBV19
D gene: TRBD1
J gene: TRBJ1-3
clone size: .
CDR3 DNA: TGTGCCAGTAGTATTGATGCGGGACAGGAACCTGGAAACACCATATATTTT
CDR3 protein: CASSIDAGQEPGNTIYF

V gene: TRBV5-6
D gene: .
J gene: TRBJ2-3
clone size: once
CDR3 DNA: TGTGCCAGCAGCTTACAGGGTCTCACAGATACGCAGTATTTT
CDR3 protein: CASSLQGLTDTQYF

V gene: TRBV5-1
D gene: .
J gene: TRBJ2-5
clone size: .
CDR3 DNA: TGCGCCAGCAGCCCAGATCTAGCACCACAAGAGACCCAGTACTTC
CDR3 protein: CASSPDLAPQETQYF

V gene: TRBV7-9
D gene: .
J gene: TRBJ2-7
clone size: .
CDR3 DNA: TGTGCCAGCAGCTCGGCCTACGAGCAGTACTTC
CDR3 protein: CASSSAYEQYF